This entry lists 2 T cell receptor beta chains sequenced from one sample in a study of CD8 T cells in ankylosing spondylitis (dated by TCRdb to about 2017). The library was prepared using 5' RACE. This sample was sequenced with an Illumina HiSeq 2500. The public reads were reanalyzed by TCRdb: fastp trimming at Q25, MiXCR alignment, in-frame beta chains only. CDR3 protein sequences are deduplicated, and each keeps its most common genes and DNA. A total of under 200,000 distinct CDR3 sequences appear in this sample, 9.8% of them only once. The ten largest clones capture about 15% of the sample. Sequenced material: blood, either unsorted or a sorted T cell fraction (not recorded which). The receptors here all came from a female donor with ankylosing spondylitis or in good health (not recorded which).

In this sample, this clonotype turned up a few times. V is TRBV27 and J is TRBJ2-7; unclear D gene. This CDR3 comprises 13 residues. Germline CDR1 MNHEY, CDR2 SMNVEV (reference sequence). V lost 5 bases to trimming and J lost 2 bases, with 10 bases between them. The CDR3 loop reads CASSPGPAYEQYF. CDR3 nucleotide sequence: TGTGCCAGCAGTCCGGGCCCTGCCTACGAGCAGTACTTC.

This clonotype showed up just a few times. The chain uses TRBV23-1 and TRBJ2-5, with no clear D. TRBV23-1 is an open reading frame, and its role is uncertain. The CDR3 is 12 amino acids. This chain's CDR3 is CAEAGRRETQYF. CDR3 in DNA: TGCGCAGAGGCCGGCCGGAGAGAGACCCAGTACTTC.